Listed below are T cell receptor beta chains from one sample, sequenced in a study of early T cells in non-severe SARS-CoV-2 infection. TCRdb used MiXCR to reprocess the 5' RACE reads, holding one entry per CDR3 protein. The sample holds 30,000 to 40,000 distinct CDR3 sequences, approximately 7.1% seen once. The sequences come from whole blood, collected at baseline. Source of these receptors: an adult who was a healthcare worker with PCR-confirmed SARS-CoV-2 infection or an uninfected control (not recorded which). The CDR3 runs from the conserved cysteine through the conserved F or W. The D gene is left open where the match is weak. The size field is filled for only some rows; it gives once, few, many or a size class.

TGCGCCAGCAGCCAACTACCCGCGGACTACAATGAGCAGTTCTTC	CASSQLPADYNEQFF	.	TRBJ2-1	many	TRBV4-3
TGTGCCAGCAGTACTTTAGGGACTAGCGGGAAGCGCGAGCAGTACTTC	CASSTLGTSGKREQYF	TRBD2	TRBJ2-7	.	TRBV12-3/TRBV12-4
TGTGCCAGCAGCTCTAGCGGGGGGCTCTACAATGAGCAGTTCTTC	CASSSSGGLYNEQFF	TRBD2	TRBJ2-1	many	TRBV5-4
TGTGCCAGCAGTTACCTAAGCGGGAGAACAGATACGCAGTATTTT	CASSYLSGRTDTQYF	TRBD2	TRBJ2-3	many	TRBV6-2/TRBV6-3
TGTGCCTGGAGTGTAGATCTCCTAGCTTATGAGCAGTTCTTC	CAWSVDLLAYEQFF	.	TRBJ2-1	many	TRBV30
TGTGCCACCAGCATGCTGTCGACAGGCCGAGGGCCCCAGCATTTT	CATSMLSTGRGPQHF	.	TRBJ1-5	many	TRBV15
TGTGCCAGCGACCGGAGAGGCCAAGAGACCCAGTACTTC	CASDRRGQETQYF	.	TRBJ2-5	few	TRBV6-6
TGTGCCAGCTCACCACCTACCGGGACAGGGAAGACCCAGTACTTC	CASSPPTGTGKTQYF	TRBD1	TRBJ2-5	many	TRBV18
TGTGCCAGCAGTCCCCCGGGCAGGGCGAATGAAAAACTGTTTTTT	CASSPPGRANEKLFF	.	TRBJ1-4	few	TRBV28
TGCAGTGCTAGAGATCGGGCGGGCCTGTCCTACAATGAGCAGTTCTTC	CSARDRAGLSYNEQFF	.	TRBJ2-1	many	TRBV20-1
TGTGCCAGCAGCTTGGGGTGGACTAGCGGGAGCGGTGAGCAGTTCTTC	CASSLGWTSGSGEQFF	TRBD2	TRBJ2-1	many	TRBV5-5
TGTGCCAGCAGCGACGGGACTAGCGGGTACTCCTACAATGAGCAGTTCTTC	CASSDGTSGYSYNEQFF	TRBD2	TRBJ2-1	.	TRBV9
TGTGCCAGCAGTCGAATCGGGGAGCTGTTTTTT	CASSRIGELFF	.	TRBJ2-2	many	TRBV12-3/TRBV12-4
TGTGCCAGCTCTCCCAGGAACACTGAAGCTTTCTTT	CASSPRNTEAFF	.	TRBJ1-1	many	TRBV18
TGTGCCACCAGTGACAGCGGGGGAACCTACAATGAGCAGTTCTTC	CATSDSGGTYNEQFF	TRBD2	TRBJ2-1	many	TRBV24-1
TGTGCCATCGCCCGGAGTCACACAGATACGCAGTATTTT	CAIARSHTDTQYF	.	TRBJ2-3	.	TRBV10-3
TGTGCCAGCAGTCGCGGCACAGCCTACAATGAGCAGTTCTTC	CASSRGTAYNEQFF	.	TRBJ2-1	many	TRBV12-3/TRBV12-4
TGTGCCAGCCACCGGGACAGGGGAACAGGCAATCAGCCCCAGCATTTT	CASHRDRGTGNQPQHF	TRBD1	TRBJ1-5	.	TRBV2
TGCGCCAGCAGCCAACACAGGGGGCCCGAGGATAGTGAAGCTTTCTTT	CASSQHRGPEDSEAFF	TRBD1	TRBJ1-1	many	TRBV5-1
TGTGCCAGCAGTCTAACCGCCGGGACAGGGATATACAATGAGCAGTTCTTC	CASSLTAGTGIYNEQFF	TRBD1	TRBJ2-1	many	TRBV6-2/TRBV6-3
TGTGCCAGCAGCCCAGGGACAGTACAAGAGACCCAGTACTTC	CASSPGTVQETQYF	TRBD1	TRBJ2-5	few	TRBV9
TGTGCCAGCAGCCTGGGACAGGGGGTGACCTACGAGCAGTACTTC	CASSLGQGVTYEQYF	TRBD1	TRBJ2-7	few	TRBV7-2